The source of this TCR beta chain is a study of blood T cell repertoires in COVID-19. Germline values: CDR1 SGHTA, CDR2 FQGNSA. This CDR3 contains 11 residues. V shed 5 bases and J shed 5 bases, with 7 bases lying between them. In the original workflow: From reference gene primer amplification, estimates of nucleated cell counts were derived. TCRdb keeps only in-frame clones here, not all; method: immunoSEQ multiplex PCR. The V and J calls and clone size are taken from that table; D and trimming were inferred from the DNA. The table has approximately 75,000 clones, approximately 90% seen once. This TCR was recovered from a human donor in a cohort sampled during active COVID-19. The V and J genes are TRBV7-2 and TRBJ2-7; a possible D gene is TRBD1 (5 bases). The sequencing sample was made of peripheral blood. CDR3 coding DNA: TGTGCCAGCAGCGCGACAGACGAGCAGTACTTC. This translates into CASSATDEQYF.